The rows below give T cell receptor beta chains drawn from one sample of a study of glioma-infiltrating T cells. One entry per CDR3 protein results from TCRdb running MiXCR on the multiplex PCR reads. Among 9,500 to 15,000 distinct CDR3 sequences listed, approximately 26% were seen once. Sequencing input: glioma tissue, nonneoplastic brain tissue, or PBMCs (not recorded which). Every receptor here comes from a human donor with low-grade glioma or glioblastoma, undergoing nonglioma brain surgery, or in good health (not recorded which). Both conserved end residues are part of each CDR3. The D gene is left open where the match is weak. Some rows have no size entry. The others give once, few or many, or a class for an expanded clone.

d_call j_call clone_size v_call cdr3_aa cdr3_nt
TRBD1 TRBJ1-6 . TRBV19 CATSTGWAYNSPLHF TGTGCCACTTCGACAGGGTGGGCCTATAATTCACCCCTACACTTT
TRBD1 TRBJ2-2 . TRBV28 CASSWDRNTGELFF TGTGCCAGCAGTTGGGACAGGAACACCGGGGAGCTGTTTTTT
TRBD2 TRBJ2-3 many TRBV20-1 CSAGSSGSVCF TGCAGTGCTGGTTCTAGCGGGAGCGTGTGTTTT
. TRBJ2-7 few TRBV3-1 CASSQGPTISYEQYF TGTGCCAGCAGCCAAGGACCAACCATTTCCTACGAGCAGTACTTC
. TRBJ2-3 . TRBV27 CASSGALGRTDTQYF TGTGCGAGCAGTGGAGCGCTGGGGAGGACAGATACGCAGTATTTT
TRBD1 TRBJ2-1 many TRBV20-1 CSARWDRDHNEKFF TGCAGTGCTAGATGGGACAGGGACCACAATGAGAAGTTCTTC
. TRBJ2-5 many TRBV20-1 CSAVAFTYQETQYF TGCAGTGCTGTAGCTTTCACGTACCAAGAGACCCAGTACTTC
. TRBJ1-6 many TRBV28 CASKTLNSPLHF TGTGCCAGCAAAACCCTTAATTCACCCCTCCACTTT
. TRBJ2-5 . TRBV7-2 CASSLTGIQGTQYF TGTGCCAGCAGCCTCACCGGAATTCAGGGGACCCAGTACTTC
TRBD1 TRBJ1-1 few TRBV5-4 CASSKDRLNTEAFF TGTGCCAGCAGCAAGGACAGGCTGAACACTGAAGCTTTCTTT
. TRBJ1-1 . TRBV5-1 CASTGQNTEAFF TGCGCCAGCACAGGGCAGAACACTGAAGCTTTCTTT
. TRBJ2-3 . TRBV19 CASSITAESTDTQDF TGTGCCAGTAGTATTACGGCGGAGAGCACAGATACGCAGGATTTT
TRBD1 TRBJ2-7 . TRBV10-1 CASSLLRDSPHEQYF TGCGCCAGCAGTCTACTACGGGACAGTCCTCACGAGCAGTACTTC
. TRBJ1-2 many TRBV28 CASSLSGDWGYGYTF TGTGCCAGCAGTTTATCAGGGGATTGGGGCTATGGCTACACCTTC
. TRBJ1-1 many TRBV28 CASSLNRLTEAFF TGTGCCAGCAGTTTAAACAGGCTGACTGAAGCTTTCTTT
. TRBJ2-1 many TRBV28 CASSPPAVGNINEQFF TGTGCCAGCAGCCCCCCCGCGGTGGGAAACATCAATGAGCAGTTCTTC
. TRBJ1-3 many TRBV6-6 CASSYGAEAGTIYF TGTGCCAGCAGTTACGGTGCGGAGGCGGGCACCATATATTTT
TRBD1 TRBJ2-7 medium-sized TRBV20-1 CSARRQGHEQYF TGCAGTGCTAGAAGACAGGGGCACGAGCAGTACTTC
. TRBJ1-5 . TRBV27 CASSLDWSQPQHF TGTGCCAGCAGTTTGGATTGGAGTCAGCCCCAGCATTTT
. TRBJ2-7 many TRBV7-6 CASSLSVSYEQYF TGTGCCAGCAGCTTGTCAGTTTCCTACGAGCAGTACTTC
. TRBJ2-1 . TRBV30 CAWRSGSQYNEQFF TGTGCCTGGAGATCCGGGAGCCAATACAATGAGCAGTTCTTC
. TRBJ2-1 few TRBV7-9 CASSFPLALDNEQFF TGTGCCAGCAGCTTCCCGCTAGCGCTCGACAATGAGCAGTTCTTC
. TRBJ2-5 few TRBV3-1 CASSQRGETQYF TGTGCCAGCAGCCAACGGGGAGAGACCCAGTACTTC
. TRBJ2-6 many TRBV27 CASSTRTDPVNVLTF TGTGCCAGCAGTACTAGGACAGACCCAGTCAACGTCCTGACTTTC
TRBD1 TRBJ1-5 many TRBV7-9 CASSSGQLNQPQHF TGTGCCAGCAGCTCGGGACAGCTGAATCAGCCCCAGCATTTT
. TRBJ2-1 . TRBV4-2 CASSFRDSTYNEQFF TGTGCCAGCAGCTTCCGGGATAGTACCTACAATGAGCAGTTCTTC
. TRBJ1-2 many TRBV6-1 CASGPGRHNYGYTF TGTGCCAGCGGCCCCGGAAGGCATAACTATGGCTACACCTTC
TRBD1 TRBJ1-2 many TRBV28 CASSSPQGYNYGYTF TGTGCCAGCAGCTCCCCACAGGGGTATAACTATGGCTACACCTTC
. TRBJ1-1 . TRBV6-6 CSSSDGHHTEAFF TGTTCCAGCAGTGACGGACATCACACTGAAGCTTTCTTT
. TRBJ2-1 . TRBV5-6 CASSLDRGSSYNEQFF TGTGCCAGCAGCTTGGATCGGGGGAGCTCCTACAATGAGCAGTTCTTC
. TRBJ1-1 few TRBV30 CASLGSSAEAFF TGTGCCTCCCTCGGAAGTTCCGCTGAAGCTTTCTTT
. TRBJ1-1 many TRBV3-1 CASSQGGTIVTEAFF TGTGCCAGCAGCCAGGGGGGGACGATCGTCACTGAAGCTTTCTTT
TRBD2 TRBJ2-1 . TRBV5-1 CASSEILAGGGEQFF TGCGCCAGCAGCGAGATACTAGCGGGAGGGGGTGAGCAGTTCTTC
. TRBJ1-3 few TRBV7-2 CASSSQGSFLGNTIYF TGTGCCAGCAGCTCCCAGGGGAGCTTTCTCGGAAACACCATATATTTT
. TRBJ2-5 many TRBV24-1 CATSDLSSPETQYF TGTGCCACCAGTGATTTGAGCAGCCCAGAGACCCAGTACTTC
. TRBJ2-3 medium-sized TRBV27 CARESDTQYF TGTGCCAGGGAATCAGATACGCAGTATTTT
. TRBJ2-7 . TRBV24-1 CATSDTRQVYEQYF TGTGCCACCAGTGATACGAGACAGGTCTACGAGCAGTACTTC
. TRBJ1-5 many TRBV4-1 CASSQDFVADQPQHF TGCGCCAGCAGCCAAGATTTTGTGGCCGATCAGCCCCAGCATTTT
TRBD1 TRBJ1-2 medium-sized TRBV6-1 CASSATGGAGYGYTF TGTGCCAGCAGTGCTACAGGGGGCGCGGGCTATGGCTACACCTTC
TRBD1 TRBJ2-7 . TRBV2 CASETGTGVSYEQYF TGTGCCAGCGAGACCGGGACAGGGGTCTCCTACGAGCAGTACTTC
TRBD1 TRBJ2-3 few TRBV2 CASSAGQGGTDTQYF TGTGCCAGCAGCGCCGGACAGGGCGGCACAGATACGCAGTATTTT
TRBD1 TRBJ1-6 medium-sized TRBV28 CASSLDRGWSPLHF TGTGCCAGCAGTTTAGACAGGGGCTGGTCACCCCTCCACTTT
. TRBJ2-3 many TRBV7-2 CASSLGLVDTQYF TGTGCCAGCAGCTTAGGACTAGTTGATACGCAGTATTTT
TRBD2 TRBJ2-1 many TRBV2 CASPGTSGIGEQFF TGTGCCAGCCCCGGGACTAGCGGGATAGGTGAGCAGTTCTTC
TRBD1 TRBJ1-5 once TRBV2 CASQKPKTGTHQEPQHF TGTGCCAGCCAAAAACCAAAGACAGGGACTCATCAGGAGCCCCAGCATTTT
. TRBJ1-1 few TRBV10-3 CAISEAPGIRNEAFF TGTGCCATCAGTGAGGCCCCCGGGATCCGAAATGAAGCTTTCTTT
. TRBJ2-1 few TRBV10-3 CAISDPKQSGNEQFF TGTGCCATCAGTGATCCTAAACAGTCGGGGAATGAGCAGTTCTTC
. TRBJ2-2 few TRBV12-3/TRBV12-4 CASSITNTGELFF TGTGCCAGCAGTATAACGAACACCGGGGAGCTGTTTTTT
. TRBJ1-3 . TRBV28 CASSLLQGFGNTIYF TGTGCCAGCAGCTTACTACAGGGATTTGGAAACACCATATATTTT
TRBD1 TRBJ1-3 few TRBV10-2 CASSWTGAGNTIYF TGCGCCAGCAGCTGGACAGGGGCTGGAAACACCATATATTTT
. TRBJ2-7 few TRBV7-9 CASSLEFSAYEQYF TGTGCCAGCAGCTTAGAGTTTAGCGCTTACGAGCAGTACTTC
. TRBJ2-7 . TRBV19 CASSTQDSSYEQYF TGTGCCAGTAGTACACAGGATTCCTCCTACGAGCAGTACTTC
. TRBJ1-5 many TRBV7-2 CASSLDSGSNQPQHF TGTGCCAGCAGCTTAGATAGCGGTAGCAATCAGCCCCAGCATTTT
TRBD2 TRBJ2-1 few TRBV7-8 CASSLAPSTSGRSYEQFF TGTGCCAGCAGCTTAGCCCCCTCGACTAGCGGGAGGAGTTATGAGCAGTTCTTC
TRBD1 TRBJ2-2 few TRBV11-3 CASSLGTGVDTGELFF TGTGCCAGCAGCTTAGGGACAGGGGTTGACACCGGGGAGCTGTTTTTT
TRBD2 TRBJ2-1 few TRBV29-1 CSVTGTTNEQFF TGCAGCGTCACCGGGACTACCAATGAGCAGTTCTTC
. TRBJ2-1 many TRBV19 CASSMYQREQFF TGTGCCAGTAGTATGTATCAGCGGGAGCAGTTCTTC